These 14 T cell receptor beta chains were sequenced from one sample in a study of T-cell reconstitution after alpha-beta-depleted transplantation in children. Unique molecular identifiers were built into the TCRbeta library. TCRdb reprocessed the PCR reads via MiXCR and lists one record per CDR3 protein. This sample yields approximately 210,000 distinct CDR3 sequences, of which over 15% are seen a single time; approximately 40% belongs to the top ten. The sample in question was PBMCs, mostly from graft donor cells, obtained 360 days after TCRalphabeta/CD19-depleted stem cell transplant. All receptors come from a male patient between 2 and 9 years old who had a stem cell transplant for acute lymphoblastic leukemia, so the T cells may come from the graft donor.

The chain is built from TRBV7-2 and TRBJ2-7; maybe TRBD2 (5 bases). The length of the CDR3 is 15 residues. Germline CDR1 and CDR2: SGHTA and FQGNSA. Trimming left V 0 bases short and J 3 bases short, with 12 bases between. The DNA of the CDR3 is TGTGCCAGCAGCTTAGCGCCCGAGGGTTTCTACGAGCAGTACTTC. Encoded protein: CASSLAPEGFYEQYF.

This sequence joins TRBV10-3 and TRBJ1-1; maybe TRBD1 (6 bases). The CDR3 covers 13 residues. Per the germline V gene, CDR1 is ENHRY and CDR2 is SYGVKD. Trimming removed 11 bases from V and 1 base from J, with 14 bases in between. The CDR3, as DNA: TGTGCCGCCCGGGACACTGAGAACACTGAAGCTTTCTTT. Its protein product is CAARDTENTEAFF.

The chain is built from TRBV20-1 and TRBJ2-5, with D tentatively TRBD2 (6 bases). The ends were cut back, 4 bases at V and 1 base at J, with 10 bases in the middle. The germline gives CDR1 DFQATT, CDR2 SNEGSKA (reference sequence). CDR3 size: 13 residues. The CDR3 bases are TGCAGTGCTACTAGCGACACCCAAGAGACCCAGTACTTC. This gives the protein CSATSDTQETQYF.

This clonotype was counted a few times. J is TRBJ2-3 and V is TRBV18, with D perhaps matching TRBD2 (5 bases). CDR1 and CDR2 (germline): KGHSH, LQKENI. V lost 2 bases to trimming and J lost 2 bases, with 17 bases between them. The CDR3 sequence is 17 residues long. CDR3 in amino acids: CASSPSSGRRVTDTQYF. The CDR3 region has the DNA TGTGCCAGCTCACCATCCTCGGGCCGGCGGGTCACAGATACGCAGTATTTT.

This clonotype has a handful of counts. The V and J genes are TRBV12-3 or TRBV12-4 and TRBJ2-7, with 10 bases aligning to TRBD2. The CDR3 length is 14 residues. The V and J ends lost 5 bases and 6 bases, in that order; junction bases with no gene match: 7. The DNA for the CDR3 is TGTGCCAGCAGTCCCACTAGCGGGGCCAGCGAGCAGTACTTC. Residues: CASSPTSGASEQYF.

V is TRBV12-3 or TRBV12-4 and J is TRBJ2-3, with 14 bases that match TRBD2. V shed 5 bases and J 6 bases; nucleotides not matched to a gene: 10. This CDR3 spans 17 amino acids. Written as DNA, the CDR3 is TGTGCCAGCAGTCCTGGGACTAGCGGGGGCCCGTTGGATACGCAGTATTTT. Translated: CASSPGTSGGPLDTQYF.

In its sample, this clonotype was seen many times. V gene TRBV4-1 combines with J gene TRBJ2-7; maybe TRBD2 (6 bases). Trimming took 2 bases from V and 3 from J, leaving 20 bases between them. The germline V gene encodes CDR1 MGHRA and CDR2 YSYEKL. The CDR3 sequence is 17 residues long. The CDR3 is CASSQPAARDSYYEQYF. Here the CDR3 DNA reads TGCGCCAGCAGCCAACCTGCCGCCCGGGACTCGTACTACGAGCAGTACTTC.

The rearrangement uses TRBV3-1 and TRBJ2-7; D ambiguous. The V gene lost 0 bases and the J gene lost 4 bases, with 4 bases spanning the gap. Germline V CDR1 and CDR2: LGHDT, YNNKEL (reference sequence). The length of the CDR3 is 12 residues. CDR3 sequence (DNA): TGTGCCAGCAGCCAAGAAGTTTACGAGCAGTACTTC. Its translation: CASSQEVYEQYF.

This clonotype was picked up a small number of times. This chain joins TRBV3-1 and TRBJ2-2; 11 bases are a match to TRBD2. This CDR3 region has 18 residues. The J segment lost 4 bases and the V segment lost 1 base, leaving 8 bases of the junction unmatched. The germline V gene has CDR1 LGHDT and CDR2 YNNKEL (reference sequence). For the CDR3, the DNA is TGTGCCAGCAGCCAAGGCTCTCTAGCGGGAGGTACCACCGGGGAGCTGTTTTTT. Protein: CASSQGSLAGGTTGELFF.

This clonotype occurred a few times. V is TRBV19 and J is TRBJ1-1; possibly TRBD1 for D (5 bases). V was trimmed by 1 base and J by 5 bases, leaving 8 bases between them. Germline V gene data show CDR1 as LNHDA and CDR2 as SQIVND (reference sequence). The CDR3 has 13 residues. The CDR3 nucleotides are TGTGCCAGTAGTATAGGGGGCAAGACTGAAGCTTTCTTT. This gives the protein CASSIGGKTEAFF.

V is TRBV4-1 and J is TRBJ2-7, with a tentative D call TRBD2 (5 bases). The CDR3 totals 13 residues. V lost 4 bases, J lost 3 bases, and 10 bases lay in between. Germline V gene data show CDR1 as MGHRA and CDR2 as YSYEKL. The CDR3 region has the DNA TGCGCCAGCAGCCCCGGGATTGGCTACGAGCAGTACTTC. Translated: CASSPGIGYEQYF.

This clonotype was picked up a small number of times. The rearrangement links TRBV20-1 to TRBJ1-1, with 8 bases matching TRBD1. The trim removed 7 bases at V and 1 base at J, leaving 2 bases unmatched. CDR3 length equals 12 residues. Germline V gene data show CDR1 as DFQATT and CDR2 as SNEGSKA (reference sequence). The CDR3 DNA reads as TGCAGTGGTGACAGGGGGAACACTGAAGCTTTCTTT. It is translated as CSGDRGNTEAFF.

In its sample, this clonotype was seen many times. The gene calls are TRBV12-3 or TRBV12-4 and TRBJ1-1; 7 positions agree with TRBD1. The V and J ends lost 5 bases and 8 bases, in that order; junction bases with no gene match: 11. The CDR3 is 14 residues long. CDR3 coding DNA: TGTGCCAGCAGTGCCGGGACAGCCACCAGGGAAGCTTTCTTT. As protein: CASSAGTATREAFF.

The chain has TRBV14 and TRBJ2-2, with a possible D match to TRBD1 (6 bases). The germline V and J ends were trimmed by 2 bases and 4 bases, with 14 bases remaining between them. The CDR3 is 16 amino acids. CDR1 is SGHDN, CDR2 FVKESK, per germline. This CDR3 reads CASSQTPGVATGELFF. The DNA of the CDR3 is TGTGCCAGCAGCCAAACCCCAGGGGTTGCCACCGGGGAGCTGTTTTTT.